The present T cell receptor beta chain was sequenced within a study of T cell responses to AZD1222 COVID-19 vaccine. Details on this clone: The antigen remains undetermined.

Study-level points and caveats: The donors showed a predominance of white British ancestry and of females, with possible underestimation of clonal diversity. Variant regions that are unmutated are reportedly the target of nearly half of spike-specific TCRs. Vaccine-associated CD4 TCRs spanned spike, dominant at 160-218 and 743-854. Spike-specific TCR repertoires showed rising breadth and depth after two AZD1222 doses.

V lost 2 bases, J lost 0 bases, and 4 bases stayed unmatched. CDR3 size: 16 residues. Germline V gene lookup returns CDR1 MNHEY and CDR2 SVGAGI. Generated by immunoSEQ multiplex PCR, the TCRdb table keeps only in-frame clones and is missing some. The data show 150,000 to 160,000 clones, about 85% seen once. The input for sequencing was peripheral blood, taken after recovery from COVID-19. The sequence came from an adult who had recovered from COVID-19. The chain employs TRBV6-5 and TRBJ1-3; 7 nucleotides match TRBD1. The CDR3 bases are TGTGCCAGCAGTTACCAGGACAGGAGCTCTGGAAACACCATATATTTT. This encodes CASSYQDRSSGNTIYF.